A single sample is the source of the 23 T cell receptor beta chains below, sequenced in a study of T cell changes during pregnancy in multiple sclerosis. Produced via immunoSEQ multiplex PCR; TCRdb's table is partial and in-frame only. The sample comprises more than 55,000 clones, 90% to 95% of which are singletons, and 2.5% to 3% rests with the top ten. Sample: CD8+ T cells from peripheral blood mononuclear cells, taken after pregnancy. The receptors derive from a female donor with multiple sclerosis, enrolled in a pregnancy study.

The chain uses TRBV27 and TRBJ2-1, with TRBD2 matching 8 bases. The germline CDR1 and CDR2 sequences are MNHEY and SMNVEV (reference sequence). Trimming cost V 6 bases and J 2 bases; bases outside gene matches: 6. The CDR3 loop spans 15 amino acids. The CDR3 nucleotides are TGTGCCAGCAGCCCTGCCGGGGGGGCCTACAATGAGCAGTTCTTC. Translating gives CASSPAGGAYNEQFF.

The genes are TRBV27 and TRBJ2-1; D remains ambiguous. Germline V gene data show CDR1 as MNHEY and CDR2 as SMNVEV (reference sequence). The CDR3 loop spans 15 amino acids. V lost 4 bases and J lost 14, with 24 bases in between. CDR3 coding DNA: TGTGCCAGCAGTTCGCTAAACTCCGGTAACCCTCGTGAGTTCTTC. Protein sequence: CASSSLNSGNPREFF.

The CDR3 protein is CASSPTGGRSDTQYF. CDR3 bases: TGTGCCAGCAGCCCGACAGGGGGCAGGTCAGATACGCAGTATTTT. The chain recombines TRBV7-9 with TRBJ2-3; TRBD1 matches at 10 bases. The germline V gene has CDR1 SEHNR and CDR2 FQNEAQ (reference sequence). The CDR3 loop spans 15 amino acids. Germline trimming cut 5 bases from V and 4 bases from J; bases unmatched to any gene: 6. Drawing the rest from reference TRBV7-9 and TRBJ2-3, the complete variable domain is DTGVSQNPRHKITKRGQNVTFRCDPISEHNRLYWYRQTLGQGPEFLTYFQNEAQLEKSRLLSDRFSAERPKGSFSTLEIQRTEQGDSAMYLCASSPTGGRSDTQYFGPGTRLTVL.

This clone has a single count. The V call is TRBV9, the J call TRBJ2-2, with D tentatively TRBD1 (6 bases). The V end lost 2 bases, the J end lost 5 bases, and 16 bases lay between the germline ends. The CDR3 runs 16 residues. The V gene's germline CDR1 is SGDLS and CDR2 YYNGEE. The CDR3 coding sequence is TGTGCCAGCAGCGTCGGGCCAGGGGTCGGTACCGGGGAGCTGTTTTTT. This gives the protein CASSVGPGVGTGELFF. Supplemented by reference TRBV9 and TRBJ2-2, the full variable domain reads DSGVTQTPKHLITATGQRVTLRCSPRSGDLSVYWYQQSLDQGLQFLIQYYNGEERAKGNILERFSAQQFPDLHSELNLSSLELGDSALYFCASSVGPGVGTGELFFGEGSRLTVL.

J is TRBJ2-1 and V is TRBV7-9; 9 nucleotides match TRBD2. Germline V gives CDR1 SEHNR, CDR2 FQNEAQ (reference sequence). The V gene end was trimmed by 5 bases and the J gene end by 2 bases; junction bases not matched to a gene: 4. This CDR3 contains 15 residues. CDR3 in amino acids: CASSPGTSPYNEQFF. As DNA, the CDR3 is TGTGCCAGCAGCCCCGGGACTAGCCCCTACAATGAGCAGTTCTTC.

The chain joins TRBV5-1 to TRBJ2-6; 9 nucleotides agree with TRBD1. The CDR3 length is 18 residues. The trim removed 0 bases at V and 0 bases at J, leaving 4 bases unmatched. Germline V gene sequence: CDR1 SGHRS, CDR2 YFSETQ. The CDR3 is CASSLEGQGYSGANVLTF. CDR3 nucleotides: TGCGCCAGCAGCTTGGAGGGACAGGGATACTCTGGGGCCAACGTCCTGACTTTC.

This chain connects TRBV5-5 to TRBJ2-2; TRBD1 matches at 7 bases. The CDR3 is 13 residues long. Per germline, CDR1 SGHKS and CDR2 YYEKEE (reference sequence). With V trimmed by 3 bases and J by 7 bases, 3 bases remained unmatched. This CDR3 reads CASSWTGHGELFF. Written as DNA, the CDR3 is TGTGCCAGCAGCTGGACAGGTCACGGGGAGCTGTTTTTT.

The genes are TRBV4-2 and TRBJ1-2; 7 positions agree with TRBD1. The CDR3 is 15 amino acids. Losses at the gene ends were 3 bases for V and 4 bases for J; bases not matched to a gene: 8. CDR1 and CDR2 from the germline V gene are LGHNA and YNFKEQ. Written as DNA, the CDR3 is TGTGCCAGCAGCCATAACAGGGGAGGCGGCTATGGCTACACCTTC. Protein: CASSHNRGGGYGYTF.

Points on this clone: The same CDR3 is also encoded by other DNA sequences in this sample. This chain joins TRBV5-1 and TRBJ2-7; D is unclear. Per the germline V gene, CDR1 is SGHRS and CDR2 is YFSETQ. V gave up 0 bases and J gave up 4 bases, with 8 bases separating them. The CDR3 contains 13 residues. CDR3 amino acids: CASSLASSYEQYF. In nucleotides, the CDR3 is TGCGCCAGCAGCTTGGCCTCTAGTTACGAGCAGTACTTC.

The rearrangement uses TRBV25-1 and TRBJ1-4, with D perhaps matching TRBD1 (5 bases). Germline-derived CDR1 and CDR2 are MGHDK and SYGVNS. CDR3 length: 15 amino acids. The germline V and J ends were trimmed by 6 bases and 6 bases, with 17 bases remaining between them. For the CDR3, the DNA is TGTGCCAGCAGCCCCGCGGGACGGACATATGAAAAACTGTTTTTT. Translating it yields CASSPAGRTYEKLFF.

V and J are TRBV29-1 and TRBJ2-3, with D maybe TRBD1 (5 bases). The CDR3 length is 12 residues. Germline CDR1 SQVTM, CDR2 ANQGSEA. V gave up 4 bases and J gave up 0 bases, with 5 bases separating them. CDR3 coding DNA: TGCAGCGTTGCAGGGAGCACAGATACGCAGTATTTT. Translated, it gives CSVAGSTDTQYF.

The gene calls are TRBV11-2 and TRBJ2-7; no clear D. CDR3 length: 13 amino acids. Trimming took off 5 bases at V and 0 bases at J, with 8 bases between the two ends. The germline V gene encodes CDR1 SGHAT and CDR2 FQNNGV. CDR3 in amino acids: CASSRKPSYEQYF. CDR3 coding DNA: TGTGCCAGCAGCCGCAAGCCCTCCTACGAGCAGTACTTC.

The chain recombines TRBV4-3 with TRBJ2-7, with 8 bases matching TRBD1. V dropped 2 bases and J dropped 0; count of bases not matched to a gene: 6. There are 16 residues in the CDR3. Germline V gives CDR1 LGHNA, CDR2 YSLEER. This CDR3 is CASSQQQGESSYEQYF. DNA for the CDR3: TGCGCCAGCAGCCAACAACAGGGGGAGAGCTCCTACGAGCAGTACTTC.

The rearrangement joins TRBV19 to TRBJ1-1, with D possibly matching TRBD1 (5 bases). This CDR3 has 13 residues. With 6 bases removed from V and 5 bases from J, the gap between germline ends came to 13 bases. CDR1 is LNHDA and CDR2 is SQIVND in the germline V gene (reference sequence). As DNA, the CDR3 is TGTGCCAGTAGCCCGGGGGATGAGACTGAAGCTTTCTTT. Its translation: CASSPGDETEAFF.

CDR3: CASSLFPGTGNYEQYF. The CDR3 region has the DNA TGTGCCAGCAGCTTATTCCCGGGTACGGGGAACTACGAGCAGTACTTC. The chain carries TRBV11-2 and TRBJ2-7; maybe TRBD2 (5 bases). The ends were cut back, 2 bases at V and 3 bases at J, with 17 bases in the middle. The germline V gene has CDR1 SGHAT and CDR2 FQNNGV. The CDR3 has 16 amino acids. Full variable domain (outside the CDR3, taken from reference TRBV11-2 and TRBJ2-7): EAGVAQSPRYKIIEKRQSVAFWCNPISGHATLYWYQQILGQGPKLLIQFQNNGVVDDSQLPKDRFSAERLKGVDSTLKIQPAKLEDSAVYLCASSLFPGTGNYEQYFGPGTRLTVT.

This chain joins TRBV7-8 and TRBJ2-7; the D is unclear. Germline V CDR1 and CDR2: SGHVS, FQNEAQ. The CDR3 extends over 17 amino acids. V lost 5 bases and J 0 bases, leaving 20 bases between the germline ends. In nucleotides, the CDR3 is TGTGCCAGCAGCCCGCGCCTCCCGCCATCGAGCTCCTACGAGCAGTACTTC. Translation gives CASSPRLPPSSSYEQYF.

The chain couples TRBV19 to TRBJ1-2; unclear D gene. The ends were cut back, 3 bases at V and 6 bases at J, with 14 bases in the middle. The germline V gene has CDR1 LNHDA and CDR2 SQIVND (reference sequence). The CDR3 covers 14 residues. CDR3 DNA: TGTGCCAGTAGTATTTTGACGGGGATACATGGCTACACCTTC. This codes for CASSILTGIHGYTF.

The V and J genes are TRBV10-3 and TRBJ2-1; TRBD2 agrees at 9 bases. Looked up from germline, CDR1 is ENHRY and CDR2 is SYGVKD. The CDR3 sequence is 16 residues long. Unmatched junction bases numbered 7, after V lost 0 bases and J lost 7 bases. The CDR3 DNA reads TGTGCCATCAGTGAGTCGATGGCGGGAGGGTATAATGAGCAGTTCTTC. Protein product: CAISESMAGGYNEQFF.

The V call is TRBV7-9, the J call TRBJ2-2; 9 positions agree with TRBD1. The CDR3 has 15 amino acids. Germline V lookup: CDR1 SEHNR, CDR2 FQNEAQ (reference sequence). The ends lost 6 bases at V and 4 bases at J; junction bases unmatched: 6. This CDR3 reads CASRSGTGSTGELFF. The CDR3 region has the DNA TGTGCCAGCAGATCCGGGACAGGGAGCACCGGGGAGCTGTTTTTT.

V and J are TRBV27 and TRBJ2-7; the match to TRBD1 covers 8 bases. The CDR3 contains 11 residues. V lost 8 bases to trimming and J lost 7 bases; unmatched junction nucleotides: 4. Germline CDR1 MNHEY, CDR2 SMNVEV (reference sequence). CDR3 amino acids: CASGQGREQYF. The DNA of the CDR3 is TGTGCCAGCGGACAGGGCCGGGAGCAGTACTTC.

The J gene is TRBJ2-7, the V gene TRBV6-1, with TRBD1 matching over 9 bases. Trimming at V came to 6 bases and at J to 3 bases, leaving 6 bases not matched to a gene. Per germline, CDR1 MNHNS and CDR2 SASEGT. The CDR3 is 14 amino acids. CDR3 sequence (DNA): TGTGCCAGCAGGGGTTCGGGACAGGGCTACGAGCAGTACTTC. It codes for CASRGSGQGYEQYF.

The genes are TRBV28 and TRBJ2-5; 7 bases fit TRBD2. J gave up 2 bases and V 3 bases, and 6 bases lay outside the gene matches. The CDR3 is made up of 15 amino acids. Germline values: CDR1 MDHEN, CDR2 SYDVKM. In DNA form, the CDR3 reads TGTGCCAGCAGTTTCCCGGGACTACCTCAAGAGACCCAGTACTTC. Its translation: CASSFPGLPQETQYF.

V gene TRBV15 combines with J gene TRBJ2-5, with 12 bases matching TRBD2. The CDR3 totals 15 residues. With 6 bases clipped from V and 3 bases from J, the junction kept 5 bases outside the gene matches. Germline CDR1 LNHNV, CDR2 YYDKDF (reference sequence). The CDR3 bases are TGTGCCACCAGTCAAAGACTAGCGGGAGAAGAGACCCAGTACTTC. Its protein product is CATSQRLAGEETQYF. The whole variable domain, remainder taken from reference TRBV15 and TRBJ2-5, is DAMVIQNPRYQVTQFGKPVTLSCSQTLNHNVMYWYQQKSSQAPKLLFHYYDKDFNNEADTPDNFQSRRPNTSFCFLDIRSPGLGDTAMYLCATSQRLAGEETQYFGPGTRLLVL.